This passage covers 4 T cell receptor beta chains from one sample sequenced in a study of cytomegalovirus exposure and HLA in healthy donors. PCR involved 60 Vbeta and 13 Jbeta primers. Clones were read by immunoSEQ multiplex PCR, and TCRdb kept only the in-frame ones, dropping some. The sample carries under 200,000 clones, roughly 85% recorded once. Sequencing was done on a sample of PBMCs. These receptors all come from a male donor in good health and CMV-seropositive.

The V gene is TRBV28, the J gene TRBJ2-7; TRBD2 matches at 8 bases. CDR1 and CDR2 (germline): MDHEN, SYDVKM. The junction had 13 bases not matched to a gene; V was cut back by 6 bases and J by 9 bases. This CDR3 region has 14 residues. The CDR3, as DNA: TGTGCCAGCAGCCACCCGGCTAGCGGGTCAAGGCAGTACTTC. Amino acid sequence: CASSHPASGSRQYF.

The chain is built from TRBV5-1 and TRBJ1-1; the D gene is possibly TRBD1 (5 bases). CDR3 size: 15 residues. Trimming cost V 0 bases and J 4 bases, with 13 bases left between them. Germline V lookup: CDR1 SGHRS, CDR2 YFSETQ. The CDR3 spells CASSLDPGGGTEAFF. The DNA for the CDR3 is TGCGCCAGCAGCTTGGATCCGGGGGGGGGCACTGAAGCTTTCTTT.

The gene calls are TRBV6-1 and TRBJ1-4, with D perhaps matching TRBD1 (5 bases). The germline V and J ends were trimmed by 6 bases and 7 bases, with 15 bases remaining between them. Germline loops: CDR1 MNHNS, CDR2 SASEGT. This CDR3 spans 14 amino acids. DNA of the CDR3: TGTGCCAGCAGCGAACTCAGGGTCGGTGAAAAACTGTTTTTT. Protein sequence: CASSELRVGEKLFF.

This clone was seen more than once but under ten times. The chain joins TRBV19 to TRBJ2-2, with a weak D call TRBD2 (6 bases). CDR1 LNHDA and CDR2 SQIVND come from the germline V gene (reference sequence). The CDR3 covers 14 residues. Trimming removed 7 bases from V and 6 bases from J, with 15 bases in between. The CDR3 is CASTGGMVAGELFF. In DNA, the CDR3 is TGTGCCAGTACAGGAGGGATGGTGGCCGGGGAGCTGTTTTTT.